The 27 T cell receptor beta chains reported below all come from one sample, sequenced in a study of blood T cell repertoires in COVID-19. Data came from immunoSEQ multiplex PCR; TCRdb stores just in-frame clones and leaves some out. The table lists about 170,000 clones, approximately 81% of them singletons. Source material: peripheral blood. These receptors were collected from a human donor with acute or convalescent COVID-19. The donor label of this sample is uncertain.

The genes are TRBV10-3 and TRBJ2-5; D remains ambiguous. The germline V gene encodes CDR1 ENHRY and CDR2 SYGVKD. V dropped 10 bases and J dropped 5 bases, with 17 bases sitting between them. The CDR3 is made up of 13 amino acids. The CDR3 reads CATSVGGLETQYF. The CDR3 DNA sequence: TGTGCCACCTCGGTTGGCGGTTTGGAGACCCAGTACTTC.

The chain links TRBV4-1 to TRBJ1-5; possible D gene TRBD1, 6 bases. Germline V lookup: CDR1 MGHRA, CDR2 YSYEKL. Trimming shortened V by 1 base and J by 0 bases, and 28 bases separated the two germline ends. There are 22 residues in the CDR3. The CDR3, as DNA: TGCGCCAGCAGCCAAGTCCAAAAGGGGTGGGGGCTATTCGGCTATAGCAATCAGCCCCAGCATTTT. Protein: CASSQVQKGWGLFGYSNQPQHF.

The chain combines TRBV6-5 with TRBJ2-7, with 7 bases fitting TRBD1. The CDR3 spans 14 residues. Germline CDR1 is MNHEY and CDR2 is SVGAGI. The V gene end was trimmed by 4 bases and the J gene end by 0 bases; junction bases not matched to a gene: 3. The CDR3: CASSFRDSSYEQYF. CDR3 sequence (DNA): TGTGCCAGCAGTTTCCGGGACAGCTCCTACGAGCAGTACTTC.

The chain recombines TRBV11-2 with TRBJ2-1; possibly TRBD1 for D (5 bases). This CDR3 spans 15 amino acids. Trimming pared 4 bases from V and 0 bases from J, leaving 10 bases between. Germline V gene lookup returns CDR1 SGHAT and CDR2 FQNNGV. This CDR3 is CASSSTGRSYNEQFF. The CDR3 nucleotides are TGTGCCAGCAGCTCCACAGGCCGCTCCTACAATGAGCAGTTCTTC.

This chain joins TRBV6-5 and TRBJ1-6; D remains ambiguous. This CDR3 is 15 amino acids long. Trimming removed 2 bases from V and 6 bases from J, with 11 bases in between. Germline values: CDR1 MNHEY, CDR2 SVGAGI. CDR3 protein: CASSYGLSPNSPLHF. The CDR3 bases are TGTGCCAGCAGTTACGGGCTTTCTCCTAATTCACCCCTCCACTTT.

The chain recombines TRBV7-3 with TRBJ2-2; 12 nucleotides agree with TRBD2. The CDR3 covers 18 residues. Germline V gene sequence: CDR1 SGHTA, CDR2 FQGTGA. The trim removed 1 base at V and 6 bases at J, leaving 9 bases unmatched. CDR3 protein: CASSLRASGGASAGELFF. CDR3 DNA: TGTGCCAGCAGCTTAAGAGCTAGCGGGGGGGCCAGCGCCGGGGAGCTGTTTTTT. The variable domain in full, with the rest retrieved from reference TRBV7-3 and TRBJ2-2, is GAGVSQTPSNKVTEKGKYVELRCDPISGHTALYWYRQSLGQGPEFLIYFQGTGAADDSGLPNDRFFAVRPEGSVSTLKIQRTERGDSAVYLCASSLRASGGASAGELFFGEGSRLTVL.

DNA for the CDR3: TGTGCCAGCGGTGAGCGGGGGGGCCAAGAGACCCAGTACTTC. It codes for CASGERGGQETQYF. V and J are TRBV9 and TRBJ2-5, with 10 bases fitting TRBD2. The CDR3 length is 14 residues. CDR1 and CDR2 (germline): SGDLS, YYNGEE. The V and J ends lost 7 bases and 1 base, in that order; junction bases with no gene match: 4.

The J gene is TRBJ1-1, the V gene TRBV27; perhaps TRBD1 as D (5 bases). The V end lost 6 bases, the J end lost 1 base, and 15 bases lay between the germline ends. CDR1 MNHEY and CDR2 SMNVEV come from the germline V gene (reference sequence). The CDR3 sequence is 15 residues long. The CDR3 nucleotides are TGTGCCAGCAGCACAACGTACAGGACGAACACTGAAGCTTTCTTT. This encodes CASSTTYRTNTEAFF.

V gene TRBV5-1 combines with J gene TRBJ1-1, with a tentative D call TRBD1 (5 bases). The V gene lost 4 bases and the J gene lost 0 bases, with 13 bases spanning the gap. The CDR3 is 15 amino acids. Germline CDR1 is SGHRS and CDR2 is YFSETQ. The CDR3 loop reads CASSPATVMNTEAFF. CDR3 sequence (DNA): TGCGCCAGCAGCCCGGCGACAGTCATGAACACTGAAGCTTTCTTT.

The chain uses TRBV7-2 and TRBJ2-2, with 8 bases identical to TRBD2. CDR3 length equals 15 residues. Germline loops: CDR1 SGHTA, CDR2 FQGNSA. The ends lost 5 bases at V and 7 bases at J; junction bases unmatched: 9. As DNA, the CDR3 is TGTGCCAGCAGCCACGGGGGGGTTAGTGACGGGGAGCTGTTTTTT. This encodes CASSHGGVSDGELFF.

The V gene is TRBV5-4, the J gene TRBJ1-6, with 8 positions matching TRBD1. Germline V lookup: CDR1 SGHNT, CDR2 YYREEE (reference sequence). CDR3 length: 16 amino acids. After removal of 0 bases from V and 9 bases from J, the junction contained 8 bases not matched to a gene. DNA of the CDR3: TGTGCCAGCAGCTTGGATCGGGCCAGGGGGCCTTCACCCCTCCACTTT. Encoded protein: CASSLDRARGPSPLHF.

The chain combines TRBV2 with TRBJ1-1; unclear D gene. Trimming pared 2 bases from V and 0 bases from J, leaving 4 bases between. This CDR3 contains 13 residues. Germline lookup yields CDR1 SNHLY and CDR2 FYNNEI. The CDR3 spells CASSEQVNTEAFF. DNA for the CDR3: TGTGCCAGCAGTGAACAGGTGAACACTGAAGCTTTCTTT.

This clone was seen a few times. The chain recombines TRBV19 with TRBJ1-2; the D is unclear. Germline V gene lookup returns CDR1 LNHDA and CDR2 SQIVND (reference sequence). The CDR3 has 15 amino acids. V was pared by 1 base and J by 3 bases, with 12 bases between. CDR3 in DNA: TGTGCCAGTAGTATAGTTGGAGCTTCTGACTATGGCTACACCTTC. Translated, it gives CASSIVGASDYGYTF.

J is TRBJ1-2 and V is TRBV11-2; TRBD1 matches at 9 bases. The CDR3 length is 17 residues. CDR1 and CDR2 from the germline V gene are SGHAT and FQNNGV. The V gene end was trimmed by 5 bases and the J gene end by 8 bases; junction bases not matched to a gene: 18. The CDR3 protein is CASSVPPGQGLRRGYTF. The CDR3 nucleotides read TGTGCCAGCAGCGTCCCCCCTGGACAGGGGTTAAGGCGAGGCTACACCTTC.

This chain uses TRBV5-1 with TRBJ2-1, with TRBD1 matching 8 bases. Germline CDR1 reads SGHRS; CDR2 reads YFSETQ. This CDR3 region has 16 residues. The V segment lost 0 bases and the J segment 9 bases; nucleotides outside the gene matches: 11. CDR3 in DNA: TGCGCCAGCAGCTTGGATGGCAGGGGGCAGGGGAGTGAGCAGTTCTTC. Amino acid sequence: CASSLDGRGQGSEQFF.

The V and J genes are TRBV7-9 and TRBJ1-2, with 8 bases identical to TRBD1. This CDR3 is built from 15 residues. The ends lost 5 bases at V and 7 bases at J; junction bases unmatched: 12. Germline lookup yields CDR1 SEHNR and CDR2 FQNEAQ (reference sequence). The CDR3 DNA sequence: TGTGCCAGCAGCCCCCCCCAAGGACAGGGTAGTGGCTACACCTTC. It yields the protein CASSPPQGQGSGYTF.

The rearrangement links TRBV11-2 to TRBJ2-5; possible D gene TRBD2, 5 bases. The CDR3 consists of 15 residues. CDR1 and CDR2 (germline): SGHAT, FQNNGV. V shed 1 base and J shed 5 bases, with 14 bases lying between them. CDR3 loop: CASSLVPLAWETQYF. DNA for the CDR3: TGTGCCAGCAGCTTAGTACCCCTAGCATGGGAGACCCAGTACTTC.

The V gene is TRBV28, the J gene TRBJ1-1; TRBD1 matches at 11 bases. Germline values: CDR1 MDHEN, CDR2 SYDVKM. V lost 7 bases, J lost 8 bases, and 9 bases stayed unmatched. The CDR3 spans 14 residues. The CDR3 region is CASKEGQGATEAFF. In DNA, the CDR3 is TGTGCCAGCAAGGAAGGACAGGGGGCAACCGAAGCTTTCTTT.

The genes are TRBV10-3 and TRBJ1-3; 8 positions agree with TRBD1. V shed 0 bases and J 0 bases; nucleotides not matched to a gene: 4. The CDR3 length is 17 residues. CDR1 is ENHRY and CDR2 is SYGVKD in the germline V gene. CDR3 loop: CAISESTGAFSGNTIYF. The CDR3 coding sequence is TGTGCCATCAGTGAGTCGACAGGGGCCTTCTCTGGAAACACCATATATTTT.

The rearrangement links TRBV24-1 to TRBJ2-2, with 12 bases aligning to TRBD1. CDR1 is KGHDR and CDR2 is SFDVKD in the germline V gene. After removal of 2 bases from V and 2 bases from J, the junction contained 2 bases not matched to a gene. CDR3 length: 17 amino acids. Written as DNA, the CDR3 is TGTGCCACCAGTGATTGGGGACAGGGGGCTAACACCGGGGAGCTGTTTTTT. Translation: CATSDWGQGANTGELFF.

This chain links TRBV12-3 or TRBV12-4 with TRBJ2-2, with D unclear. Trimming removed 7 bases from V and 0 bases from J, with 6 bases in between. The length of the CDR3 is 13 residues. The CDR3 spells CASTRSNTGELFF. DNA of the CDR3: TGTGCCAGCACCAGATCGAACACCGGGGAGCTGTTTTTT.

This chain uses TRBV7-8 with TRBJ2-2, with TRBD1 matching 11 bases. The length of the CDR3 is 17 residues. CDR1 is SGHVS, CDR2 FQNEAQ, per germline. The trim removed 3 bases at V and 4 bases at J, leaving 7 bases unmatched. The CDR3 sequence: CASSLVGQGAITGELFF. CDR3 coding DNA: TGTGCCAGCAGCTTGGTCGGACAGGGGGCAATCACCGGGGAGCTGTTTTTT.

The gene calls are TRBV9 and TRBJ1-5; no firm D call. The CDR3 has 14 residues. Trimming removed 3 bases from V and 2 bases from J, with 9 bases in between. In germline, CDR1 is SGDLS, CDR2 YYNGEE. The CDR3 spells CASSGSSGNQPQHF. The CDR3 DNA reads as TGTGCCAGCAGCGGGTCTTCAGGCAATCAGCCCCAGCATTTT.

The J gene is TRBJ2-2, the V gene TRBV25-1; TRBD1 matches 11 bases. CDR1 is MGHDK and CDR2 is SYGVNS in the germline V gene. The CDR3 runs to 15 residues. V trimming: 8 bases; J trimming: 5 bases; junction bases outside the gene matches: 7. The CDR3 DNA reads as TGTGCCAGCTATCGGACAGGGGGCAGGACCGGGGAGCTGTTTTTT. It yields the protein CASYRTGGRTGELFF.

The DNA for the CDR3 is TGTGCCAGCAGCCGAGCCTTGAACACTGAAGCTTTCTTT. Translating gives CASSRALNTEAFF. The chain carries TRBV27 and TRBJ1-1; D is unresolved. Germline V gene sequence: CDR1 MNHEY, CDR2 SMNVEV (reference sequence). The CDR3 has 13 amino acids. V lost 6 bases to trimming and J lost 0 bases, with 8 bases between them.

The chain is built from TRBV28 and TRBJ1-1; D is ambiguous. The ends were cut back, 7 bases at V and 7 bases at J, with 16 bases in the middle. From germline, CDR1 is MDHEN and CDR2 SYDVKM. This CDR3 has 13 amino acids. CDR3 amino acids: CASIAAPRGEAFF. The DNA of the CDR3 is TGTGCCAGCATCGCAGCCCCGCGCGGTGAAGCTTTCTTT.

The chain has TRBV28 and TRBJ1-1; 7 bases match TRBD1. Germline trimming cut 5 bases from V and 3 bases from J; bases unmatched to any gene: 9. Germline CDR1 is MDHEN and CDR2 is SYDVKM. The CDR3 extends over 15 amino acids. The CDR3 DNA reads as TGTGCCAGCAGTAAAACCAGGGGGTTGGACACTGAAGCTTTCTTT. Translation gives CASSKTRGLDTEAFF.